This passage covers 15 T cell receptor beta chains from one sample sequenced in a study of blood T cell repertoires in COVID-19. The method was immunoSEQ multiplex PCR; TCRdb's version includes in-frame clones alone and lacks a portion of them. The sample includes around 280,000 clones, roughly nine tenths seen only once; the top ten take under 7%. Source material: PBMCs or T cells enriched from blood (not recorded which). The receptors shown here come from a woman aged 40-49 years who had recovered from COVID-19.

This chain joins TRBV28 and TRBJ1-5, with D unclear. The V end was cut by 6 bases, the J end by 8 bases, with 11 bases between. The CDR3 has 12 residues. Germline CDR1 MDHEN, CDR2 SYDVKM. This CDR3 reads CASSLQREPQHF. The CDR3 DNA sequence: TGTGCCAGCAGCTTACAACGGGAGCCCCAGCATTTT.

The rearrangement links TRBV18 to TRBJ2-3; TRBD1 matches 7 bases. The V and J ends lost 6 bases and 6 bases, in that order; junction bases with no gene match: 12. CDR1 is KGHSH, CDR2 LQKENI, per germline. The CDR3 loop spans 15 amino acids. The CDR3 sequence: CASSQRTGTMDTQYF. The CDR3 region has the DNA TGTGCCAGCTCCCAAAGGACAGGAACCATGGATACGCAGTATTTT. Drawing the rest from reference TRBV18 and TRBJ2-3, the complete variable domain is NAGVMQNPRHLVRRRGQEARLRCSPMKGHSHVYWYRQLPEEGLKFMVYLQKENIIDESGMPKERFSAEFPKEGPSILRIQQVVRGDSAAYFCASSQRTGTMDTQYFGPGTRLTVL.

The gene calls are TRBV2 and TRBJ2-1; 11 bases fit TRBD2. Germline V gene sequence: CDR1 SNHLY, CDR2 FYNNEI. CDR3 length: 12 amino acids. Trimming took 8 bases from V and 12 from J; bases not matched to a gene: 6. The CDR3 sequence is CASGTLAGGQFF. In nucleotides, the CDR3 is TGTGCCAGCGGGACCCTAGCGGGAGGGCAGTTCTTC.

CDR3: CASSKKGGTDRGAEKLFF. The CDR3 coding sequence is TGTGCCAGCAGCAAAAAAGGAGGTACCGACAGGGGGGCAGAAAAACTGTTTTTT. The chain recombines TRBV21-1 with TRBJ1-4; TRBD1, the D gene given by the table, was not confirmed from the DNA. TRBV21-1 has pseudogene status. The CDR3 totals 18 residues.

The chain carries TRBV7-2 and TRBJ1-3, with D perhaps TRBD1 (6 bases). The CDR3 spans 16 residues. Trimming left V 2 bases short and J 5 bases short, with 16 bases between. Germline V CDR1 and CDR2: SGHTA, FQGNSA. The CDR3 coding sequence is TGTGCCAGCAGCTTAACAGGGTCGGCAGTGCGAAACACCATATATTTT. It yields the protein CASSLTGSAVRNTIYF.

In nucleotides, the CDR3 is TGTGCCAGCACCCCCCCGGGGGGATTCACAGATACGCAGTATTTT. It specifies CASTPPGGFTDTQYF. The rearrangement uses TRBV28 and TRBJ2-3, with 7 bases identical to TRBD2. Germline V lookup: CDR1 MDHEN, CDR2 SYDVKM. J gave up 2 bases and V 7 bases, and 9 bases lay outside the gene matches. The CDR3 extends over 15 amino acids.

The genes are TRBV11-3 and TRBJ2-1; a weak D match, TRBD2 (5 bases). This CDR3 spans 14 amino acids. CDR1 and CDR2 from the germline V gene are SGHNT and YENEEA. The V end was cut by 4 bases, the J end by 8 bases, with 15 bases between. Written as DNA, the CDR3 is TGTGCCAGCAGCTCGATGGAAGAGGGAGATGAGCAGTTCTTC. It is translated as CASSSMEEGDEQFF.

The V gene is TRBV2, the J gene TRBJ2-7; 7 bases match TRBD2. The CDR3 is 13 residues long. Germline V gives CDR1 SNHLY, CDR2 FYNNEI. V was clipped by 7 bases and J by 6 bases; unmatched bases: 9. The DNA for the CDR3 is TGTGCCAGCAAGGCGGGGGTCGGCGGCGAGCAGTACTTC. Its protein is CASKAGVGGEQYF.

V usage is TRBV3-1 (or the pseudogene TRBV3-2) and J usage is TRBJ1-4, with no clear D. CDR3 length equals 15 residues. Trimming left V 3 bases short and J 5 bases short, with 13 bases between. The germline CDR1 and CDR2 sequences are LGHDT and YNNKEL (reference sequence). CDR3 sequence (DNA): TGTGCCAGCAGCCAGCCCGGGGTGGGAAATGAAAAACTGTTTTTT. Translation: CASSQPGVGNEKLFF.

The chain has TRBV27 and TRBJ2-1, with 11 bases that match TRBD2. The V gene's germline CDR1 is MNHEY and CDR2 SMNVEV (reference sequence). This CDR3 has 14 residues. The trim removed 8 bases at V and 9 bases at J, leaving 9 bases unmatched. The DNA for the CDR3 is TGTGCCAGCTCCCCTAGCGGGAGGAAAGGTGAGCAGTTCTTC. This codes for CASSPSGRKGEQFF.

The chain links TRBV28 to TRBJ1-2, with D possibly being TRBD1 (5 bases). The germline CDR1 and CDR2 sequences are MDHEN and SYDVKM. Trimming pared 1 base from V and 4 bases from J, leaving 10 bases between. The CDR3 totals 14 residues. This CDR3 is CASSLSTARYGYTF. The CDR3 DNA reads TGTGCCAGCAGTTTATCGACAGCCCGCTATGGCTACACCTTC.

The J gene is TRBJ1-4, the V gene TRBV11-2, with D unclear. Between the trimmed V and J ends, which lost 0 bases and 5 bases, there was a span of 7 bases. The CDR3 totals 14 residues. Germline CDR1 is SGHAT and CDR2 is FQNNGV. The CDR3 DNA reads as TGTGCCAGCAGCTTAGACCCTAGGAATGAAAAACTGTTTTTT. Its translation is CASSLDPRNEKLFF.

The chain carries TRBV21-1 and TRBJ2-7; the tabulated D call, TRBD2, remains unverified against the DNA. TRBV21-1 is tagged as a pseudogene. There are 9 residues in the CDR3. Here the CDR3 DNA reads TGTGCCAGCAGCAGCCGAGGAAACTTC. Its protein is CASSSRGNF.

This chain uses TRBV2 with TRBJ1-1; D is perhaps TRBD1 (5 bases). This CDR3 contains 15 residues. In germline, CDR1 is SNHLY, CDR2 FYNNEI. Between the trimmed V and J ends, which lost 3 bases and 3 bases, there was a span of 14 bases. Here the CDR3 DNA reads TGTGCCAGCAGTGAGGATAGGGGCGCGGACACTGAAGCTTTCTTT. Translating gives CASSEDRGADTEAFF.

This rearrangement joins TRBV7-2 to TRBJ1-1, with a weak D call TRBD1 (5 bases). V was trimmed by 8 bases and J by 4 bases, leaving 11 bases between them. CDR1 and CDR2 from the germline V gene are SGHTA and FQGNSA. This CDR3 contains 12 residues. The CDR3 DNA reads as TGTGCCAGCTCCAGGGCCAGCACTGAAGCTTTCTTT. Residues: CASSRASTEAFF.